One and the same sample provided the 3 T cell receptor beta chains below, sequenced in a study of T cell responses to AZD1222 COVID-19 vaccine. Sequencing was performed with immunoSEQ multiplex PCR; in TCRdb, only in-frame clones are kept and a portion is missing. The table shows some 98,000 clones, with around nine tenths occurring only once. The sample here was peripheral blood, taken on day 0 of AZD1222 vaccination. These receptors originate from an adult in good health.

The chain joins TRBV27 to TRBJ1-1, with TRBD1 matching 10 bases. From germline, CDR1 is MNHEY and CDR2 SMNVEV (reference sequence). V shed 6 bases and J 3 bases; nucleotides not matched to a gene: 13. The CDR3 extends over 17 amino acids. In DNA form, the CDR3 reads TGTGCCAGCAGGATACGAGTTTATGGGACAGGGGACACTGAAGCTTTCTTT. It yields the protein CASRIRVYGTGDTEAFF.

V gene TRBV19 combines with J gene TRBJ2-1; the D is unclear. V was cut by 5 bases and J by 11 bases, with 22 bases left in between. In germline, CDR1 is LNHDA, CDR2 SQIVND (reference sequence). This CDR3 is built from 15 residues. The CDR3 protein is CASSVSSPLGRKQFF. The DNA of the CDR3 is TGTGCCAGTAGTGTGTCGTCCCCTTTGGGTCGTAAGCAGTTCTTC.

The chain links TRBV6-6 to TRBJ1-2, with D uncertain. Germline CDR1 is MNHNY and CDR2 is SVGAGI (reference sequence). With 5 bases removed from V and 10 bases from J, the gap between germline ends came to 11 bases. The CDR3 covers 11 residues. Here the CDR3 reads CASSPSGIYTF. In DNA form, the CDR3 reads TGTGCCAGCAGTCCGTCCGGGATCTACACCTTC.